The 17 T cell receptor beta chains presented below share a single source sample, sequenced in a study of blood T cell repertoires in COVID-19. TCRdb keeps only in-frame clones here, not all; method: immunoSEQ multiplex PCR. The data show approximately 200,000 clones, roughly 85% seen once. Sequencing input: PBMCs or T cells enriched from blood (not recorded which). These receptor sequences come from a man in his forties who had recovered from COVID-19.

The V and J genes are TRBV7-9 and TRBJ2-1, with D unresolved. The length of the CDR3 is 15 residues. The germline V and J ends were trimmed by 0 bases and 5 bases, with 11 bases remaining between them. The V gene's germline CDR1 is SEHNR and CDR2 FQNEAQ (reference sequence). The CDR3, as DNA: TGTGCCAGCAGCTTAGCCCTCTCGTCGGACAATGAGCAGTTCTTC. Translated, it gives CASSLALSSDNEQFF.

The CDR3 bases are TGCGCCAGCGGGAGTCCGGGACTAGCGGACAATGAGCAGTTCTTC. Protein product: CASGSPGLADNEQFF. V and J are TRBV10-1 and TRBJ2-1; the match to TRBD2 covers 11 bases. The CDR3 is 15 amino acids. J was trimmed by 5 bases and V by 8 bases; bases with no gene match: 8. From germline, CDR1 is WNHNN and CDR2 SYGVQD (reference sequence).

The chain links TRBV5-1 to TRBJ2-5; a possible D gene is TRBD2 (6 bases). Germline CDR1 reads SGHRS; CDR2 reads YFSETQ. Trimming took 2 bases from V and 4 from J, leaving 12 bases between them. This CDR3 is 14 amino acids long. This CDR3 is CASSFGGNGETQYF. The CDR3 coding sequence is TGCGCCAGCAGCTTCGGGGGTAATGGAGAGACCCAGTACTTC.

This chain uses TRBV9 with TRBJ2-7; 16 positions agree with TRBD2. The junction had 10 bases not matched to a gene; V was cut back by 2 bases and J by 5 bases. There are 18 residues in the CDR3. Germline V lookup: CDR1 SGDLS, CDR2 YYNGEE. CDR3 sequence: CASSVRDWGLAGGNEQYF. For the CDR3, the DNA is TGTGCCAGCAGCGTCCGGGACTGGGGACTAGCGGGAGGGAACGAGCAGTACTTC.

V gene TRBV7-9 combines with J gene TRBJ2-3; D perhaps matches TRBD2 (6 bases). V lost 3 bases and J 2 bases, leaving 18 bases between the germline ends. This CDR3 region has 17 residues. Germline V gene data show CDR1 as SEHNR and CDR2 as FQNEAQ (reference sequence). Here the CDR3 reads CASSFWVGGINTDTQYF. The CDR3 DNA is TGTGCCAGCAGCTTTTGGGTAGGCGGGATTAACACAGATACGCAGTATTTT.

V usage is TRBV18 and J usage is TRBJ1-5, with D unclear. The germline CDR1 and CDR2 sequences are KGHSH and LQKENI. This CDR3 region has 12 residues. V lost 2 bases and J lost 6, with 5 bases in between. This chain's CDR3 is CASSPSGQPQHF. CDR3 coding DNA: TGTGCCAGCTCACCATCAGGTCAGCCCCAGCATTTT.

The V call is TRBV7-2, the J call TRBJ2-5; 9 nucleotides align to TRBD1. Germline V gives CDR1 SGHTA, CDR2 FQGNSA. The CDR3 has 14 residues. V shed 4 bases, J shed 5 bases, and the junction held 5 bases outside the gene matches. This chain's CDR3 is CASSSGQGKETQYF. CDR3 bases: TGTGCCAGCAGCTCCGGACAGGGGAAGGAGACCCAGTACTTC.

J is TRBJ2-1 and V is TRBV18, with TRBD2 matching 9 bases. The CDR3 has 17 amino acids. CDR1 is KGHSH, CDR2 LQKENI, per germline. Trimming cost V 3 bases and J 6 bases; bases outside gene matches: 12. The CDR3 loop reads CASSPRQLAGGPNEQFF. The CDR3 DNA reads TGTGCCAGCTCACCCCGCCAATTGGCGGGAGGGCCCAATGAGCAGTTCTTC.

The J gene is TRBJ1-5, the V gene TRBV27; tentatively, D is TRBD1 (5 bases). The CDR3 sequence is 12 residues long. The V gene's germline CDR1 is MNHEY and CDR2 SMNVEV (reference sequence). V was clipped by 8 bases and J by 1 base, with 6 bases between them. The DNA of the CDR3 is TGTGCCAGCCCAGGGAGCAATCAGCCCCAGCATTTT. Translation: CASPGSNQPQHF.

J is TRBJ2-3 and V is TRBV12-5; D possibly corresponds to TRBD1 (6 bases). The CDR3 has 13 amino acids. V was trimmed by 6 bases and J by 3 bases, leaving 10 bases between them. CDR1 is LGHNT and CDR2 is FRNRAP in the germline V gene. CDR3 coding DNA: TGTGCTAGTGGACCGAGGGGGACAGATACGCAGTATTTT. Translated, it gives CASGPRGTDTQYF.

The V and J genes are TRBV30 and TRBJ1-1; D gene unclear. This CDR3 is built from 12 residues. Trimming cost V 2 bases and J 2 bases, with 6 bases left between them. The germline gives CDR1 GTSNPN, CDR2 SVGIG (reference sequence). The CDR3 sequence: CAWSTQNTEAFF. Written as DNA, the CDR3 is TGTGCCTGGAGTACTCAAAACACTGAAGCTTTCTTT.

This rearrangement joins TRBV30 to TRBJ2-6, with unresolved D. The CDR3 consists of 13 residues. V was shortened by 4 bases and J by 0 bases, with 4 bases between the two germline ends. The germline gives CDR1 GTSNPN, CDR2 SVGIG (reference sequence). CDR3 loop: CAWTSSGANVLTF. The CDR3 DNA sequence: TGTGCCTGGACGTCCTCTGGGGCCAACGTCCTGACTTTC.

This sequence joins TRBV7-3 and TRBJ2-1; no clear D. The CDR3 sequence is 13 residues long. Trimming took 0 bases from V and 9 from J, leaving 9 bases between them. Germline CDR1 reads SGHTA; CDR2 reads FQGTGA. CDR3 loop: CASSLTASGEQFF. CDR3 coding DNA: TGTGCCAGCAGCTTAACGGCCTCGGGTGAGCAGTTCTTC.

This sequence joins TRBV27 and TRBJ1-2, with D tentatively TRBD1 (6 bases). The CDR3 consists of 15 residues. Germline V CDR1 and CDR2: MNHEY, SMNVEV (reference sequence). V dropped 6 bases and J dropped 5 bases, with 19 bases sitting between them. The CDR3 nucleotides are TGTGCCAGCAGAGCAAACAGGGATCCGGGGTATGGCTACACCTTC. It is translated as CASRANRDPGYGYTF.

CDR3 loop: CASSPQDSYEQYF. The DNA for the CDR3 is TGTGCCAGCTCACCCCAGGACAGCTACGAGCAGTACTTC. The rearrangement joins TRBV18 to TRBJ2-7; possible D gene TRBD1, 6 bases. The CDR3 has 13 amino acids. Per germline, CDR1 KGHSH and CDR2 LQKENI. Trimming cost V 3 bases and J 3 bases, with 9 bases left between them.

This CDR3 reads CASSEEKSGQETQYF. Written as DNA, the CDR3 is TGTGCCAGCAGTGAGGAAAAGAGCGGCCAAGAGACCCAGTACTTC. The chain couples TRBV2 to TRBJ2-5, with D tentatively TRBD2 (5 bases). The germline CDR1 and CDR2 sequences are SNHLY and FYNNEI. The V gene lost 3 bases and the J gene lost 1 base, with 12 bases spanning the gap. The CDR3 is made up of 15 amino acids.

The chain combines TRBV28 with TRBJ1-2, with 9 bases that match TRBD1. CDR3 length: 14 residues. Germline V CDR1 and CDR2: MDHEN, SYDVKM. The V segment lost 5 bases and the J segment 4 bases; nucleotides outside the gene matches: 5. CDR3 DNA sequence: TGTGCCAGCAGTACAGGACAGGGGACCTATGGCTACACCTTC. It specifies CASSTGQGTYGYTF.